The clone carrying this TCR beta chain was detected a few times. Its antigen remains unknown. The sample comes from a study of T-cell memory formation after mild COVID-19. Overall study: Among the donors, TCR clusters were largely specific to each donor.

This CDR3 is built from 14 residues. Trimming took 0 bases from V and 4 from J, leaving 9 bases between them. Per the germline V gene, CDR1 is SGHKS and CDR2 is YYEKEE (reference sequence). Study findings and constraints: Researchers found some responding clones in pre-infection memory, a sign that cross-reactive memory joined. The CD4+ clones that contracted clustered mainly within CM and EM, and the CD8+ clones concentrated in EMRA.

TCRdb passed the 5' RACE reads through MiXCR, listing each CDR3 protein once. This table holds about 210,000 distinct CDR3 sequences, roughly 30% found once. This chain connects TRBV5-5 to TRBJ2-3, with D unclear. The sample comprised PBMCs or a T cell subset sorted from them (not recorded which). The source of this sequence is an adult woman who had mild COVID-19 (a few samples of this study predate the infection). Cell type and time point are not known. CDR3 in amino acids: CASSLGVRADTQYF. The CDR3 region has the DNA TGTGCCAGCAGCTTGGGGGTTAGAGCAGATACGCAGTATTTT.